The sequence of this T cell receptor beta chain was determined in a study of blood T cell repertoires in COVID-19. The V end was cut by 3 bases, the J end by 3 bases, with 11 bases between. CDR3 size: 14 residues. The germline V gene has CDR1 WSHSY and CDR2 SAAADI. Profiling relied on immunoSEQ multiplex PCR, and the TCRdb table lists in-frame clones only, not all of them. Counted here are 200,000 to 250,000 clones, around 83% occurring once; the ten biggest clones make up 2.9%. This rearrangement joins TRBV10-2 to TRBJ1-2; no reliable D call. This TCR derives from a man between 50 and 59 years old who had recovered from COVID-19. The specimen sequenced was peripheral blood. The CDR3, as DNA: TGCGCCAGCAGTGATAGAGGGTCCGACTATGGCTACACCTTC. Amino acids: CASSDRGSDYGYTF.